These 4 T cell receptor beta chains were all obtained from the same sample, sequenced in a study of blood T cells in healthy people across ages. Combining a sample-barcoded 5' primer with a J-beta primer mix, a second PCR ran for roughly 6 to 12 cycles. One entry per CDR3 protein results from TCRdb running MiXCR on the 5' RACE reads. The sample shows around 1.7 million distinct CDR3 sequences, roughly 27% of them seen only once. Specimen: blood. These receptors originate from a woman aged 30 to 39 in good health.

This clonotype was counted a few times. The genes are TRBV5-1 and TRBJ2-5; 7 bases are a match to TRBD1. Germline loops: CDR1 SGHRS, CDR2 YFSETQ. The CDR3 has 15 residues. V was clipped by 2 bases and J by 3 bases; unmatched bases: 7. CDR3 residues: CASSLTQGLKETQYF. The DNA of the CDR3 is TGCGCCAGCAGCTTAACACAGGGGCTCAAAGAGACCCAGTACTTC. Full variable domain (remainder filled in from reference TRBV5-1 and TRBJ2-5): KAGVTQTPRYLIKTRGQQVTLSCSPISGHRSVSWYQQTPGQGLQFLFEYFSETQRNKGNFPGRFSGRQFSNSRSEMNVSTLELGDSALYLCASSLTQGLKETQYFGPGTRLLVL.

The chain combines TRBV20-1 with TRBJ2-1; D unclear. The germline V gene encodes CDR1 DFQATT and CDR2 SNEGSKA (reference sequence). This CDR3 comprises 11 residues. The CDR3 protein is CAGSSYNEQFF. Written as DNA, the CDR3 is TGCGCCGGTAGCTCCTACAATGAGCAGTTCTTC.

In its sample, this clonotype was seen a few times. This CDR3 is CSVERTSGRNEQYF. DNA of the CDR3: TGCAGCGTTGAGAGGACTAGCGGGAGGAATGAGCAGTACTTC. The genes are TRBV29-1 and TRBJ2-4; 14 bases are a match to TRBD2. J gave up 13 bases and V 3 bases, and 8 bases lay outside the gene matches. CDR3 length: 14 amino acids. Germline V gene data show CDR1 as SQVTM and CDR2 as ANQGSEA.

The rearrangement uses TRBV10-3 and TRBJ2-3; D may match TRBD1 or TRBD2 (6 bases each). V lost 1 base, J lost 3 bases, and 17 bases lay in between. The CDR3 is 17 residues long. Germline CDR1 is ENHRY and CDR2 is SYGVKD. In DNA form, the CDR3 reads TGTGCCATCAGTGAGTTGGAACTGGGGGGCCTGACAGATACGCAGTATTTT. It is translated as CAISELELGGLTDTQYF.